This TCR beta chain was sequenced in a study of blood T cell repertoires in COVID-19. Overall study context: Donors in the United States, Italy and Spain gave samples during acute or convalescent COVID-19. PBMCs, B-cell-depleted T cells, or T cells were the source of the cDNA or gDNA that made up the material.

The table lists this clone with a count of one. In the authors' workflow: Amplified reference gene primers provided the basis for estimating nucleated cell counts. Libraries were prepared by immunoSEQ multiplex PCR; TCRdb keeps only in-frame clonotypes and omits some of them. V and J calls plus clone size are reproduced from that table; the DNA served to infer D and trimming. The repertoire holds fewer than 95,000 clones, with about nine tenths as singletons. CDR1 and CDR2 (germline): SGHRS, YFSETQ. The length of the CDR3 is 15 residues. The trim removed 0 bases at V and 5 bases at J, leaving 7 bases unmatched.

The genes are TRBV5-1 and TRBJ2-5; 7 bases map to TRBD1. The TCR sequence derives from a woman older than 75 with acute or convalescent COVID-19. The sample was peripheral blood. The CDR3 DNA reads as TGCGCCAGCAGCTTGGGGTCAGGGGGTTTGGAGACCCAGTACTTC. It is translated as CASSLGSGGLETQYF.